The 11 T cell receptor beta chains listed next were all sequenced from one sample in a study of OX40 agonist ivuxolimab in advanced cancers. Libraries were prepared by immunoSEQ multiplex PCR; TCRdb keeps only in-frame clonotypes and omits some of them. Of about 59,000 clones in the sample, approximately 90% are singletons; the top ten hold more than 9.5%. The input for sequencing was CD4+ or CD8+ T cells sorted from blood, taken in a trial of the OX40 agonist ivuxolimab. These receptors were obtained from an adult with an advanced solid tumor such as melanoma, head and neck, liver or kidney cancer.

This rearrangement joins TRBV28 to TRBJ1-5, with D hard to call. The CDR3 runs to 15 residues. Germline values: CDR1 MDHEN, CDR2 SYDVKM. Trimming shortened V by 4 bases and J by 3 bases, and 13 bases separated the two germline ends. CDR3 sequence: CASSYGVPNNQPQHF. The CDR3 DNA reads TGTGCCAGCAGTTACGGGGTTCCTAACAATCAGCCCCAGCATTTT.

The chain links TRBV7-2 to TRBJ2-7; 10 nucleotides align to TRBD2. V lost 5 bases to trimming and J lost 2 bases; unmatched junction nucleotides: 6. The CDR3 runs 15 residues. Germline lookup yields CDR1 SGHTA and CDR2 FQGNSA. CDR3: CASSPSSGGPYEQYF. The CDR3 DNA follows: TGTGCCAGCAGCCCCTCTAGCGGGGGACCCTACGAGCAGTACTTC.

This clone appeared once. Germline is not matched at one junction end, which may reflect a read error. V and J are TRBV19 and TRBJ2-1; 8 bases align to TRBD2. Germline V gene sequence: CDR1 LNHDA, CDR2 SQIVND (reference sequence). The CDR3 has 15 residues. For the CDR3, the DNA is TGTGCCAGTACTATAGCGGGAAACTCCTACAATGAGCAGTTCTTC. Translating it yields CASTIAGNSYNEQFF.

This clone is a singleton in its sample. The rearrangement uses TRBV29-1 and TRBJ2-2; tentatively, D is TRBD2 (6 bases). This CDR3 region has 15 residues. The germline V and J ends were trimmed by 4 bases and 0 bases, with 12 bases remaining between them. Germline CDR1 is SQVTM and CDR2 is ANQGSEA. CDR3 amino acids: CSVGVRDSNTGELFF. The CDR3, as DNA: TGCAGCGTTGGAGTGCGGGACTCGAACACCGGGGAGCTGTTTTTT.

The rearrangement uses TRBV7-6 and TRBJ1-4; TRBD1 aligns across 7 bases. V lost 2 bases to trimming and J lost 0 bases; unmatched junction nucleotides: 3. The CDR3 covers 16 residues. The germline CDR1 and CDR2 sequences are SGHVS and FNYEAQ. CDR3 sequence (DNA): TGTGCCAGCAGCTTAAGGGACAGAGCAACTAATGAAAAACTGTTTTTT. Protein sequence: CASSLRDRATNEKLFF.

The V call is TRBV28, the J call TRBJ1-1; D possibly corresponds to TRBD1 (5 bases). The CDR3 length is 15 residues. V lost 3 bases and J lost 1, with 12 bases in between. Germline V gives CDR1 MDHEN, CDR2 SYDVKM. The CDR3 DNA follows: TGTGCCAGCAGTTTCGCACCCCAGGGGAACACTGAAGCTTTCTTT. Protein: CASSFAPQGNTEAFF. The full variable domain, rest sourced from reference TRBV28 and TRBJ1-1, is DVKVTQSSRYLVKRTGEKVFLECVQDMDHENMFWYRQDPGLGLRLIYFSYDVKMKEKGDIPEGYSVSREKKERFSLILESASTNQTSMYLCASSFAPQGNTEAFFGQGTRLTVV.

Here the CDR3 reads CASSFRQGWLDAQETQYF. CDR3 in DNA: TGTGCCAGCAGCTTCCGACAGGGATGGTTAGACGCACAAGAGACCCAGTACTTC. The J gene is TRBJ2-5, the V gene TRBV7-2; 7 bases fit TRBD1. V shed 3 bases and J 2 bases; nucleotides not matched to a gene: 15. Germline V gives CDR1 SGHTA, CDR2 FQGNSA. The length of the CDR3 is 18 residues. The full variable domain, completed using reference TRBV7-2 and TRBJ2-5, is GAGVSQSPSNKVTEKGKDVELRCDPISGHTALYWYRQSLGQGLEFLIYFQGNSAPDKSGLPSDRFSAERTGGSVSTLTIQRTQQEDSAVYLCASSFRQGWLDAQETQYFGPGTRLLVL.

The CDR3: CASSPRDRDYEQYF. The DNA of the CDR3 is TGTGCCAGCAGTCCCCGGGACCGAGACTACGAGCAGTACTTC. The V gene is TRBV11-3, the J gene TRBJ2-7; TRBD1 or TRBD2 may be the D gene (5 bases each). The CDR3 consists of 14 residues. The germline V gene has CDR1 SGHNT and CDR2 YENEEA. Trimming removed 6 bases at V and 3 bases at J, with 15 bases between.

V usage is TRBV7-7 and J usage is TRBJ2-5, with TRBD2 matching 9 bases. CDR1 is SSHAT, CDR2 FNYEAQ, per germline (reference sequence). The CDR3 spans 15 residues. V lost 1 base and J lost 2; bases outside the gene matches: 2. CDR3 bases: TGTGCCAGCAGCTTAGATAGCGGGGGTCAAGAGACCCAGTACTTC. It encodes CASSLDSGGQETQYF.

The chain carries TRBV18 and TRBJ2-1; 9 bases agree with TRBD2. The germline CDR1 and CDR2 sequences are KGHSH and LQKENI. The CDR3 length is 15 residues. Trimming removed 5 bases from V and 2 bases from J; junction bases left unmatched: 4. CDR3 in amino acids: CASSAGGRAYNEQFF. CDR3 nucleotides: TGTGCCAGCTCAGCTGGCGGGAGGGCCTACAATGAGCAGTTCTTC.

This clone appeared a single time. The chain is built from TRBV21-1 and TRBJ2-7; TRBD1, the D gene given by the table, was not confirmed from the DNA. TRBV21-1 is an annotated pseudogene. This CDR3 contains 16 residues. CDR3 region: CASSKALGDRAYEQYF. DNA for the CDR3: TGTGCCAGCAGCAAAGCGCTCGGGGACAGAGCCTACGAGCAGTACTTC.